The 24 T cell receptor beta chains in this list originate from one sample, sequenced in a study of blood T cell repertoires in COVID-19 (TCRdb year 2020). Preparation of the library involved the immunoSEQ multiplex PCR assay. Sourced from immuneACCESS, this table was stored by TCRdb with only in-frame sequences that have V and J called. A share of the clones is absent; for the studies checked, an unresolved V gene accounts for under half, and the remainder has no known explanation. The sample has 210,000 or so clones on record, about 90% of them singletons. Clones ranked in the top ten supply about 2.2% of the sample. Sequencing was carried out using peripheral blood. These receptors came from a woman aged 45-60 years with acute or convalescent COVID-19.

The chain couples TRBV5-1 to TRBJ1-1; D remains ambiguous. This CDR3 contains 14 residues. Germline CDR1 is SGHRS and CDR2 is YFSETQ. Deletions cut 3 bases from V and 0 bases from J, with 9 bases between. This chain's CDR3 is CASSSGLVNTEAFF. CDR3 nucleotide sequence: TGCGCCAGCAGCTCTGGGCTGGTGAACACTGAAGCTTTCTTT.

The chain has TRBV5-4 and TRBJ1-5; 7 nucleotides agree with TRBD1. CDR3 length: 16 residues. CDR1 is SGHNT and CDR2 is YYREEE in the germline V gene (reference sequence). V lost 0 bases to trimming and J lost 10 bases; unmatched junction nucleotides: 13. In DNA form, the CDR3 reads TGTGCCAGCAGCTTGGCATCGGGGACAGAGGTTGGACCCCAGCATTTT. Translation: CASSLASGTEVGPQHF.

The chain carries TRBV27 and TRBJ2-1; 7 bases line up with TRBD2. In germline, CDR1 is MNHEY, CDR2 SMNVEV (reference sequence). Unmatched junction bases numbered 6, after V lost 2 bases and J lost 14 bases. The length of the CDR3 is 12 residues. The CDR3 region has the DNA TGTGCCAGCAGTTTAAGCGGGGATCTCAAGTTCTTC. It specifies CASSLSGDLKFF.

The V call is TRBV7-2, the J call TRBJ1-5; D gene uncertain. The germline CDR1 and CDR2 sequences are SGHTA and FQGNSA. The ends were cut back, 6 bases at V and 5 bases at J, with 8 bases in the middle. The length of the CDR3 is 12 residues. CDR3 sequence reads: CASSRGYQPQHF. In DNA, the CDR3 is TGTGCCAGCAGTCGGGGTTATCAGCCCCAGCATTTT. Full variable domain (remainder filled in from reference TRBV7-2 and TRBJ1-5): GAGVSQSPSNKVTEKGKDVELRCDPISGHTALYWYRQSLGQGLEFLIYFQGNSAPDKSGLPSDRFSAERTGGSVSTLTIQRTQQEDSAVYLCASSRGYQPQHFGDGTRLSIL.

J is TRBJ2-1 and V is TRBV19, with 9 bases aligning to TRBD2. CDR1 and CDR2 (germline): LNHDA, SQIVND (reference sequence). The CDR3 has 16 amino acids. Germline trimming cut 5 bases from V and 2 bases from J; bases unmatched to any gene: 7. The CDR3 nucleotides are TGTGCCAGTAGTCCCCTAGGCGGGGGGGCCTACAATGAGCAGTTCTTC. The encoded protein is CASSPLGGGAYNEQFF.

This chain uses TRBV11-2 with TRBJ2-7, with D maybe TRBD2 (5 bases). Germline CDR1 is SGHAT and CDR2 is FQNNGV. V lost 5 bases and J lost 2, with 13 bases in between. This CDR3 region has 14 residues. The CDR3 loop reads CASSPILVPYEQYF. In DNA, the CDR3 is TGTGCCAGCAGCCCGATACTAGTCCCCTACGAGCAGTACTTC.

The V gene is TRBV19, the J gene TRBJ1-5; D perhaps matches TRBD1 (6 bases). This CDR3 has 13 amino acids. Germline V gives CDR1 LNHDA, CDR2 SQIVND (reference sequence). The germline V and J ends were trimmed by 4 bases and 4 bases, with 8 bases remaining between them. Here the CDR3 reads CASSNQGNQPQHF. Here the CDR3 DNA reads TGTGCCAGTAGTAACCAGGGGAATCAGCCCCAGCATTTT. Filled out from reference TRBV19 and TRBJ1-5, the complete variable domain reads DGGITQSPKYLFRKEGQNVTLSCEQNLNHDAMYWYRQDPGQGLRLIYYSQIVNDFQKGDIAEGYSVSREKKESFPLTVTSAQKNPTAFYLCASSNQGNQPQHFGDGTRLSIL.

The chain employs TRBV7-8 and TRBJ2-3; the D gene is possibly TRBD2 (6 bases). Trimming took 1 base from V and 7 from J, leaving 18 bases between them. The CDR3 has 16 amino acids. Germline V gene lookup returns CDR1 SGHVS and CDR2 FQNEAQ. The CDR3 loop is CASSLGGGQGRNTQYF. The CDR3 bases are TGTGCCAGCAGCTTAGGAGGCGGACAAGGGAGGAATACGCAGTATTTT.

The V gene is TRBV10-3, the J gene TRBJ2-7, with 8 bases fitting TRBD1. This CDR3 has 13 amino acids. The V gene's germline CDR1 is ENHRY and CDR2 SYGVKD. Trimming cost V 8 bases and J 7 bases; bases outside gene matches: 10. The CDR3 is CAIRPQGAGEQYF. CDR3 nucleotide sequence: TGTGCCATCCGTCCGCAGGGGGCGGGTGAGCAGTACTTC.

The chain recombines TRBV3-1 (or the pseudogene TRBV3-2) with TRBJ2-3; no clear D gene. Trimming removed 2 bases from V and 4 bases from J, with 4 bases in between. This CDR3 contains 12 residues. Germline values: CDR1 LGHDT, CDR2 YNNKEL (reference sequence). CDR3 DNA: TGTGCCAGCAGCCAACCGGCAGATACGCAGTATTTT. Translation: CASSQPADTQYF.

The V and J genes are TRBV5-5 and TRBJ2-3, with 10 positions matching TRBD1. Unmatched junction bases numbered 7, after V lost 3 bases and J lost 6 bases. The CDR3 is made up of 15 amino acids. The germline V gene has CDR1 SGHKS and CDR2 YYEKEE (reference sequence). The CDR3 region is CASSSGQGIVDTQYF. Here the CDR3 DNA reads TGTGCCAGCAGCTCGGGACAGGGGATAGTCGATACGCAGTATTTT.

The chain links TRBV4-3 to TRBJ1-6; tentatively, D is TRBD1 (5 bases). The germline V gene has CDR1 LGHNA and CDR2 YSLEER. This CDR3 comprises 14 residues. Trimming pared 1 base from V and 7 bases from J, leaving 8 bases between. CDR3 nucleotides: TGCGCCAGCAGCCAAGGTGGGGCCAATTCACCCCTCCACTTT. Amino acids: CASSQGGANSPLHF.

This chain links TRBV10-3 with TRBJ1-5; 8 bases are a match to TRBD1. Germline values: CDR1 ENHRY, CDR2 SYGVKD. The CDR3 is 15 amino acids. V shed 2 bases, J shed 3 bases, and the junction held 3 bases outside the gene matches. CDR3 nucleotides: TGTGCCATCAGTGAGAGGGACAGGTTCAATCAGCCCCAGCATTTT. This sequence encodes CAISERDRFNQPQHF.

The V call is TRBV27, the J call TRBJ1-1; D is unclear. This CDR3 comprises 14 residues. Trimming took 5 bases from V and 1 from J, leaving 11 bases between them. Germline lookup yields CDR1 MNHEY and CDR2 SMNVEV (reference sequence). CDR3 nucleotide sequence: TGTGCCAGCAGTCTCCGACTGGGGAACACTGAAGCTTTCTTT. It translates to CASSLRLGNTEAFF.

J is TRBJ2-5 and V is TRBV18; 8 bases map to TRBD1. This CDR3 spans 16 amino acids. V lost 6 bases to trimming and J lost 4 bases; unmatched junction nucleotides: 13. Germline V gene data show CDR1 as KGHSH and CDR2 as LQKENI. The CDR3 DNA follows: TGTGCCAGCTCCCTCGGACAGGGTACGGAGGGAGAGACCCAGTACTTC. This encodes CASSLGQGTEGETQYF.

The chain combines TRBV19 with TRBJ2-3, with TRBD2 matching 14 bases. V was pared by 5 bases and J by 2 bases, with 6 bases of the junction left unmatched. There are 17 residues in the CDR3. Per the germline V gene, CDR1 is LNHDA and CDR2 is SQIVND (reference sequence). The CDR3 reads CASSGRLAGGATDTQYF. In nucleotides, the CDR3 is TGTGCCAGTAGTGGGAGACTAGCGGGGGGGGCCACAGATACGCAGTATTTT.

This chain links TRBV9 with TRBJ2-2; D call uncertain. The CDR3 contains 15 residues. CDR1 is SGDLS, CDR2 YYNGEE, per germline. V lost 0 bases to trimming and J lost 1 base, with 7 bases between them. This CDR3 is CASSVAHGNTGELFF. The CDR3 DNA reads TGTGCCAGCAGCGTAGCTCACGGGAACACCGGGGAGCTGTTTTTT.

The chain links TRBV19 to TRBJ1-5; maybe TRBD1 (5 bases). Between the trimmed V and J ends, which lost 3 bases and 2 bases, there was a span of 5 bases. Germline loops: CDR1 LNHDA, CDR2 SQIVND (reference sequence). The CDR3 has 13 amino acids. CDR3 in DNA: TGTGCCAGTAGTATGGGGCGCAATCAGCCCCAGCATTTT. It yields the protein CASSMGRNQPQHF.

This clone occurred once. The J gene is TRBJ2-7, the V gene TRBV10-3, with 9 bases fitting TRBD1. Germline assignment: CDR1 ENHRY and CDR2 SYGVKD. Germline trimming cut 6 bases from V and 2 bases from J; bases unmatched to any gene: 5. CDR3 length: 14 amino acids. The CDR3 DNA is TGTGCCATCAGGGTACAGGGGGCAACCTACGAGCAGTACTTC. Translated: CAIRVQGATYEQYF.

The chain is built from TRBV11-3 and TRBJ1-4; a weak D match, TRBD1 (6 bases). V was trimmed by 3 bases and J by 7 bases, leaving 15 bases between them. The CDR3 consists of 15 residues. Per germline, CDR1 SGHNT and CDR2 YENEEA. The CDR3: CASSFDRLLSEKLFF. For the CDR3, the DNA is TGTGCCAGCAGCTTCGACAGGTTGTTGAGTGAAAAACTGTTTTTT.

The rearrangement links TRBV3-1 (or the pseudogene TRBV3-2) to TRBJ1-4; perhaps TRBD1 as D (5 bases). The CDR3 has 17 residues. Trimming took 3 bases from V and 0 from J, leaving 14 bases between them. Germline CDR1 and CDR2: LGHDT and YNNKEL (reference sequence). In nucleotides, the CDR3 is TGTGCCAGCAGCCATCTTGCGGGGGTTGCAACTAATGAAAAACTGTTTTTT. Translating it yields CASSHLAGVATNEKLFF.

DNA for the CDR3: TGTGCCAGCAGTGGCCAGGGTGAGCTCTCTGGAAACACCATATATTTT. This translates into CASSGQGELSGNTIYF. The rearrangement joins TRBV6-1 to TRBJ1-3; a possible D gene is TRBD1 (5 bases). The CDR3 loop spans 16 amino acids. Per the germline V gene, CDR1 is MNHNS and CDR2 is SASEGT. The germline V and J ends were trimmed by 4 bases and 0 bases, with 13 bases remaining between them.

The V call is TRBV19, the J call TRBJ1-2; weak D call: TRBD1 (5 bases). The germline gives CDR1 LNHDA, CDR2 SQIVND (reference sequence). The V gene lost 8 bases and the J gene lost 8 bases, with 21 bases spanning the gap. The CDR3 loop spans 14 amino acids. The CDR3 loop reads CASVQGQRGGGYTF. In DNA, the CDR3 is TGTGCCAGTGTCCAAGGACAACGGGGAGGAGGCTACACCTTC. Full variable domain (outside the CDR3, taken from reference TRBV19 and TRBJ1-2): DGGITQSPKYLFRKEGQNVTLSCEQNLNHDAMYWYRQDPGQGLRLIYYSQIVNDFQKGDIAEGYSVSREKKESFPLTVTSAQKNPTAFYLCASVQGQRGGGYTFGSGTRLTVV.

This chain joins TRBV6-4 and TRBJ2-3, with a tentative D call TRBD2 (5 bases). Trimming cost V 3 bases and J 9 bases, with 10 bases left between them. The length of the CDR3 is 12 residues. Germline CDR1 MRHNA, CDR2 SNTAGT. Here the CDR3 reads CASSEPPGTQYF. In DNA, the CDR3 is TGTGCCAGCAGTGAGCCCCCGGGGACGCAGTATTTT.